A single sample gave rise to the 13 T cell receptor beta chains below, sequenced in a study of neoadjuvant anti-PD-1 for oral cavity cancer. The repertoire was sequenced with immunoSEQ multiplex PCR; TCRdb's copy has only in-frame clones and lacks some. The table includes 12,000 to 15,000 clones, 55% to 80% detected once. Sequencing was performed on PBMCs, taken before nivolumab (anti-PD-1) treatment. The receptors stem from a person between 40 and 85 years old with oral cavity squamous cell carcinoma.

The rearrangement uses TRBV11-2 and TRBJ1-3; D is unresolved. This CDR3 is 15 amino acids long. Germline CDR1 SGHAT, CDR2 FQNNGV. The V end was cut by 4 bases, the J end by 0 bases, with 10 bases between. This chain's CDR3 is CASSSLRNSGNTIYF. The CDR3 nucleotides read TGTGCCAGCAGCTCCCTAAGGAACTCTGGAAACACCATATATTTT.

The CDR3 sequence: CAISESTSVEQFF. CDR3 bases: TGTGCCATCAGTGAGTCAACTAGCGTCGAGCAGTTCTTC. V is TRBV10-3 and J is TRBJ2-1; 7 bases are a match to TRBD2. This CDR3 spans 13 amino acids. Germline values: CDR1 ENHRY, CDR2 SYGVKD. J gave up 10 bases and V 0 bases, and 3 bases lay outside the gene matches.

This clone occurred a few times. The V gene is TRBV10-2, the J gene TRBJ2-3, with D uncertain. Trimming left V 6 bases short and J 6 bases short, with 7 bases between. The CDR3 spans 11 residues. The germline gives CDR1 WSHSY, CDR2 SAAADI. The CDR3 reads CASSELDTQYF. CDR3 in DNA: TGCGCCAGCAGCGAACTTGATACGCAGTATTTT.

The rearrangement joins TRBV20-1 to TRBJ2-5; D is unclear. CDR1 and CDR2 from the germline V gene are DFQATT and SNEGSKA (reference sequence). This CDR3 comprises 11 residues. Trimming left V 6 bases short and J 5 bases short, with 10 bases between. CDR3 amino acids: CSATLVETQYF. CDR3 coding DNA: TGCAGTGCAACCCTTGTGGAGACCCAGTACTTC.

This clone was detected only a few times. The chain joins TRBV7-3 to TRBJ2-1; D perhaps matches TRBD2 (6 bases). Between the trimmed V and J ends, which lost 2 bases and 0 bases, there was a span of 8 bases. The CDR3 length is 15 residues. CDR1 and CDR2 from the germline V gene are SGHTA and FQGTGA. CDR3 region: CASSLDGSSYNEQFF. The CDR3 nucleotides read TGTGCCAGCAGCTTAGACGGGAGCTCCTACAATGAGCAGTTCTTC.

The V and J genes are TRBV12-5 and TRBJ2-5; no reliable D call. The germline V gene encodes CDR1 LGHNT and CDR2 FRNRAP. Trimming removed 2 bases at V and 1 base at J, with 11 bases between. The CDR3 extends over 15 amino acids. The CDR3, as DNA: TGTGCTAGTGGTTTGTTCCGTGGGTCCCAAGAGACCCAGTACTTC. Translating gives CASGLFRGSQETQYF.

The V call is TRBV19, the J call TRBJ1-1, with a weak D call TRBD1 (5 bases). The CDR3 has 14 amino acids. V lost 7 bases, J lost 3 bases, and 15 bases lay in between. In germline, CDR1 is LNHDA, CDR2 SQIVND (reference sequence). CDR3 sequence reads: CASKGPIRDTEAFF. The CDR3, as DNA: TGTGCCAGTAAGGGACCAATTCGGGACACTGAAGCTTTCTTT.

The J gene is TRBJ2-7, the V gene TRBV5-1, with D perhaps given as TRBD1 or TRBD2 (5 bases each). Germline-derived CDR1 and CDR2 are SGHRS and YFSETQ. The CDR3 spans 15 residues. V was pared by 4 bases and J by 3 bases, with 17 bases between. CDR3 protein: CASSHTPGRDYEQYF. DNA for the CDR3: TGCGCCAGCAGCCATACCCCGGGACGGGACTACGAGCAGTACTTC.

This chain links TRBV5-4 with TRBJ2-3, with D tentatively TRBD2 (5 bases). The CDR3 spans 14 residues. Germline loops: CDR1 SGHNT, CDR2 YYREEE (reference sequence). V lost 0 bases, J lost 6 bases, and 11 bases lay in between. CDR3 sequence (DNA): TGTGCCAGCAGCTTGGCCCTAGCAACGGATACGCAGTATTTT. It translates to CASSLALATDTQYF.

CDR3 nucleotides: TGTGCCAGCAGCGCAATAGGGACAGGGATAATGAACACTGAAGCTTTCTTT. Protein: CASSAIGTGIMNTEAFF. The chain recombines TRBV11-2 with TRBJ1-1; 9 positions match TRBD1. Trimming removed 5 bases from V and 0 bases from J; junction bases left unmatched: 10. The V gene's germline CDR1 is SGHAT and CDR2 FQNNGV. CDR3 size: 17 residues.

The J gene is TRBJ2-7, the V gene TRBV5-4; weak D call: TRBD2 (5 bases). The CDR3 is made up of 13 amino acids. V lost 2 bases and J 2 bases, leaving 8 bases between the germline ends. Germline loops: CDR1 SGHNT, CDR2 YYREEE (reference sequence). The CDR3 spells CASSFKGAYEQYF. CDR3 in DNA: TGTGCCAGCAGCTTCAAGGGAGCCTACGAGCAGTACTTC.

The rearrangement uses TRBV9 and TRBJ2-6; perhaps TRBD1 as D (6 bases). Germline V CDR1 and CDR2: SGDLS, YYNGEE. The CDR3 totals 15 residues. V lost 3 bases and J 1 base, leaving 8 bases between the germline ends. The CDR3 reads CASSEQGSGANVLTF. In nucleotides, the CDR3 is TGTGCCAGCAGCGAACAGGGTTCTGGGGCCAACGTCCTGACTTTC.

The V and J genes are TRBV5-1 and TRBJ1-1; 7 bases fit TRBD1. V gave up 4 bases and J gave up 1 base; unmatched junction bases: 7. The CDR3 sequence is 15 residues long. CDR1 is SGHRS and CDR2 is YFSETQ in the germline V gene. CDR3 sequence (DNA): TGCGCCAGCAGCAGTCGGGGACAGCAGAACACTGAAGCTTTCTTT. Its protein is CASSSRGQQNTEAFF.